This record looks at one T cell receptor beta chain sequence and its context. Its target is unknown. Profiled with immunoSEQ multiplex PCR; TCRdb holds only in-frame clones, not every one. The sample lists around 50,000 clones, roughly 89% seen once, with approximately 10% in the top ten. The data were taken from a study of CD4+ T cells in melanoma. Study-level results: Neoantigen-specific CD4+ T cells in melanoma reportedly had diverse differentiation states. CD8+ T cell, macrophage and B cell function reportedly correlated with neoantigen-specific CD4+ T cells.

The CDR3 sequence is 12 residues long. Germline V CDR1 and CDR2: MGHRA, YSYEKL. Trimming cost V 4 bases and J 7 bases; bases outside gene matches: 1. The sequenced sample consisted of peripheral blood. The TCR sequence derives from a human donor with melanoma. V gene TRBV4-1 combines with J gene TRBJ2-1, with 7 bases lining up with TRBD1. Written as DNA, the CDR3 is TGCGCCAGCAGCCTGACAGGGAATGAGCAGTTCTTC. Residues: CASSLTGNEQFF.